This T cell receptor (beta chain) appears in the sequencing data of a study of cytomegalovirus exposure and HLA in healthy donors. Notes on the study in general: Reports indicated that the classifier achieved high specificity and sensitivity in diagnosing cytomegalovirus status.

This clone was recorded only once. Its antigen remains unknown. Donors were nominally healthy when sampled, though unrecorded immune exposures were likely. This CDR3 is 15 amino acids long. The ends lost 3 bases at V and 2 bases at J; junction bases unmatched: 6. Germline CDR1 is SGHRS and CDR2 is YFSETQ. In the PCR, 60 Vbeta and 13 Jbeta primers were used. The method was immunoSEQ multiplex PCR; TCRdb's version includes in-frame clones alone and lacks a portion of them. Of some 120,000 clones detected, about three quarters appear once; the ten largest clones hold approximately 1%. V gene TRBV5-1 combines with J gene TRBJ2-7; 9 bases fit TRBD2. Sequencing was carried out using PBMCs. This TCR was recovered from a human donor in good health. CDR3 nucleotide sequence: TGCGCCAGCAGCTCGAAGCGGGGGGACGCCTACGAGCAGTACTTC. This translates into CASSSKRGDAYEQYF.